These 6 T cell receptor beta chains originate from one sample sequenced in a study of T cells after yellow fever vaccination. TCRdb re-derived calls from the 5' RACE reads in MiXCR, one entry per CDR3 protein. The table has under 55,000 distinct CDR3 sequences, 6% to 7% seen once. The source was CD8+ T cells not binding an NS4B(214-222) dextramer, sorted from PBMCs, collected 45 days after the yellow fever booster vaccination. The source is a man younger than 45 who received the YFV17D yellow fever vaccine.

This clonotype has ten or more counts. CDR3 bases: TGTGCCAGCAGCCCGACAGGGATCGCCTCCTACGAGCAGTACTTC. This sequence encodes CASSPTGIASYEQYF. This chain joins TRBV4-2 and TRBJ2-7; 7 nucleotides line up with TRBD1. CDR1 and CDR2 (germline): LGHNA, YNFKEQ. The CDR3 has 15 residues. With 4 bases clipped from V and 0 bases from J, the junction kept 6 bases outside the gene matches.

Ten or more counts support this clonotype. V and J are TRBV14 and TRBJ2-1; TRBD2 is a possible D gene (6 bases). Germline V lookup: CDR1 SGHDN, CDR2 FVKESK. V lost 0 bases, J lost 4 bases, and 16 bases lay in between. The CDR3 runs to 17 residues. The CDR3 reads CASSQDLEGPTYNEQFF. The CDR3 DNA reads as TGTGCCAGCAGCCAAGATCTGGAGGGACCAACTTACAATGAGCAGTTCTTC.

This clonotype was counted many times. This chain uses TRBV6-1 with TRBJ2-1; TRBD2 matches at 8 bases. The V segment lost 6 bases and the J segment 3 bases; nucleotides outside the gene matches: 4. From germline, CDR1 is MNHNS and CDR2 SASEGT. The CDR3 spans 14 residues. In DNA form, the CDR3 reads TGTGCCAGCAGCTGGACTAGCCGCTACAATGAGCAGTTCTTC. Its protein product is CASSWTSRYNEQFF.

This chain links TRBV4-1 with TRBJ2-2; D may correspond to TRBD1 or TRBD2 (6 bases each). CDR1 is MGHRA and CDR2 is YSYEKL in the germline V gene. Trimming removed 0 bases at V and 3 bases at J, with 14 bases between. There are 17 residues in the CDR3. CDR3 DNA: TGCGCCAGCAGCCAAGATGATAGGGGGGCCTACACCGGGGAGCTGTTTTTT. Amino acid sequence: CASSQDDRGAYTGELFF.

This clonotype was seen many times. The J gene is TRBJ2-7, the V gene TRBV4-1, with 7 bases lining up with TRBD1. The CDR3 runs 13 residues. Per germline, CDR1 MGHRA and CDR2 YSYEKL. J gave up 2 bases and V 3 bases, and 1 base lay outside the gene matches. CDR3 amino acids: CASSQGQTYEQYF. Here the CDR3 DNA reads TGCGCCAGCAGCCAGGGACAGACCTACGAGCAGTACTTC.

At least ten counts were recorded for this clonotype. The CDR3 here is CASSASTGVNTEAFF. The DNA for the CDR3 is TGTGCCAGCAGTGCTTCAACGGGGGTTAACACTGAAGCTTTCTTT. The chain carries TRBV2 and TRBJ1-1; D possibly corresponds to TRBD1 (5 bases). This CDR3 comprises 15 residues. Trimming removed 4 bases from V and 2 bases from J, with 14 bases in between. The germline gives CDR1 SNHLY, CDR2 FYNNEI.